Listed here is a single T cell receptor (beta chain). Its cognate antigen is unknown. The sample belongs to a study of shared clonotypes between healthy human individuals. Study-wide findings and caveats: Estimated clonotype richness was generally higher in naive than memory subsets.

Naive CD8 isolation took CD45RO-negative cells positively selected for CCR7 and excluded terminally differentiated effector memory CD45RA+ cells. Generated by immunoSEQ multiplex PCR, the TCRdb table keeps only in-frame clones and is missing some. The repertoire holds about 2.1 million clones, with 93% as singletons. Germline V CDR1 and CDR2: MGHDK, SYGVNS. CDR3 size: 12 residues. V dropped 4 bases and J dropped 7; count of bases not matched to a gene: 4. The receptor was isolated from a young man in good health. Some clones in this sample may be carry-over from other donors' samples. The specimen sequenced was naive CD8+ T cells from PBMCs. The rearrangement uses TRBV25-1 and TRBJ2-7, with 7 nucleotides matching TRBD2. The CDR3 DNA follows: TGTGCCAGCAGTGCCTGGGGGGGAGAGCAGTACTTC. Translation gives CASSAWGGEQYF.